A selection of T cell receptor beta chains follows, all from one sample in a study of regulatory T cells in long-lasting Graves disease. TCRdb re-called the multiplex PCR reads with MiXCR, one entry per CDR3 protein. This table holds some 500,000 distinct CDR3 sequences, approximately 13% found once. These sequences were also reported in another study, on T cells in Graves' hyperthyroidism and ophthalmopathy.

Sample: peripheral blood mononuclear cells (PBMCs), taken at new diagnosis, from a patient treated with antithyroid drugs. The receptors stem from a man aged 30 to 45 with Graves disease. The CDR3 runs from the conserved cysteine through the conserved F or W. Fields, in order: V gene, D gene, J gene, clone size, CDR3 protein, CDR3 DNA. D genes are given only for firm matches. Only some rows state a clone size, as once, few, many or a class for expanded clones.

TRBV7-9	-	TRBJ1-1	-	CASSLLGLTEAFF	TGTGCCAGCAGCTTACTGGGCCTCACTGAAGCTTTCTTT
TRBV20-1	TRBD2	TRBJ2-7	many	CSAHEGTTGYEQYF	TGCAGTGCTCACGAAGGGACTACGGGCTACGAGCAGTACTTC
TRBV9	-	TRBJ2-2	-	CASSVDGGLNTGELFF	TGTGCCAGCAGCGTAGATGGTGGCCTGAACACCGGGGAGCTGTTTTTT
TRBV24-1	-	TRBJ2-3	many	CATSDSDWSTDTQYF	TGTGCCACCAGTGATTCGGACTGGAGCACAGATACGCAGTATTTT
TRBV7-9	-	TRBJ1-2	few	CASSYIYGYTF	TGTGCCAGCAGCTACATCTATGGCTACACCTTC
TRBV20-1	-	TRBJ2-1	-	CSGAGAPGDGASSYNEQFF	TGCAGTGGCGCGGGGGCTCCTGGGGATGGGGCGAGCTCCTACAATGAGCAGTTCTTC
TRBV10-3	TRBD2	TRBJ2-2	many	CAVIAGGSTGELFF	TGTGCCGTCATAGCGGGAGGATCCACCGGGGAGCTGTTTTTT
TRBV7-3	-	TRBJ2-2	-	CASSSGAVVGELFF	TGTGCCAGCAGCTCCGGGGCAGTCGTCGGGGAGCTGTTTTTT
TRBV29-1	-	TRBJ2-7	few	CSVGSSHSGEQYF	TGCAGCGTCGGGAGCTCTCATTCAGGCGAGCAGTACTTC
TRBV6-5	-	TRBJ2-7	many	CASSYSTIGADEQYF	TGTGCCAGCAGTTACTCGACAATAGGGGCCGACGAGCAGTACTTC
TRBV11-2	-	TRBJ1-2	many	CASSLRGGMKGYTF	TGTGCCAGCAGCTTAAGGGGGGGCATGAAGGGCTACACCTTC
TRBV6-1	-	TRBJ2-1	-	CASSRSGTRRDEQFF	TGTGCCAGCAGTCGTTCCGGGACACGGCGCGATGAGCAGTTCTTC
TRBV29-1	-	TRBJ2-2	many	CSVPAPLAGAGELFF	TGCAGCGTCCCCGCCCCACTAGCCGGGGCCGGGGAGCTGTTTTTT
TRBV6-1	TRBD2	TRBJ2-5	-	CASSDVLAGGPKTQYF	TGTGCCAGCAGTGATGTACTAGCGGGAGGGCCTAAGACCCAGTACTTC
TRBV7-3	TRBD2	TRBJ2-7	many	CASSLSGLAASYEQYF	TGTGCCAGCAGCTTAAGTGGGCTAGCGGCCTCCTACGAGCAGTACTTC
TRBV5-5	TRBD1	TRBJ1-5	many	CASSPLSGTGNQPQHF	TGTGCCAGCAGTCCACTCTCCGGGACAGGAAATCAGCCCCAGCATTTT
TRBV14	-	TRBJ2-7	-	CASSLISGGPYEQYF	TGTGCCAGCAGCCTCATTAGCGGAGGACCCTACGAGCAGTACTTC